This T cell receptor (beta chain) was recorded in a study of monozygotic twins with inflammatory bowel disease. TCRdb re-called the 5' RACE reads; one entry per CDR3 protein, DNA not given. This sample's table reports about 380,000 distinct CDR3 sequences. What was sequenced was blood. The receptor's source is a human donor with ulcerative colitis or Crohn's disease, or a healthy co-twin of an affected twin (not recorded which).

The CDR3: CSAEGTSAEVTQYF. The chain carries TRBV29-1 and TRBJ2-3; TCRdb designates TRBD2, a call that cannot be tested without DNA. Germline CDR1 and CDR2: SQVTM and ANQGSEA. The CDR3 consists of 14 residues.